The next 27 T cell receptor beta chains were all read from a single sample in a study of long-term antiretroviral therapy in people with HIV. Sequencing relied on immunoSEQ assay v3.0, run at survey level. TCRdb's copy holds only in-frame clones and misses some; the assay was immunoSEQ multiplex PCR. The table has around 21,000 clones, about nine tenths seen once. The source was unsorted PBMCs, collected 0.2 years before starting antiretroviral therapy. All receptors come from a man between 18 and 29 years old with HIV.

The chain recombines TRBV6-1 with TRBJ1-1; D not certain. Trimming pared 5 bases from V and 4 bases from J, leaving 11 bases between. This CDR3 spans 13 amino acids. Germline V gene lookup returns CDR1 MNHNS and CDR2 SASEGT. The CDR3 bases are TGTGCCAGCAGTTCGGGGAGAGCCACTGAAGCTTTCTTT. Encoded protein: CASSSGRATEAFF.

This clone was seen only a few times. The chain couples TRBV7-3 to TRBJ1-4; no definite D call. The V end was cut by 7 bases, the J end by 4 bases, with 10 bases between. CDR3 size: 13 residues. Germline assignment: CDR1 SGHTA and CDR2 FQGTGA. CDR3 sequence reads: CASNTELNEKLFF. The CDR3 DNA follows: TGTGCCAGCAATACGGAGCTTAATGAAAAACTGTTTTTT.

This clone appeared once. The chain combines TRBV7-3 with TRBJ2-1; the D gene could be TRBD1 or TRBD2 (5 bases each). V shed 5 bases and J shed 8 bases, with 16 bases lying between them. This CDR3 has 14 amino acids. CDR1 SGHTA and CDR2 FQGTGA come from the germline V gene. CDR3 region: CASSGDGVGDEQFF. The CDR3 nucleotides are TGTGCCAGCAGCGGAGATGGGGTGGGGGATGAGCAGTTCTTC.

This clone was seen once. This chain uses TRBV29-1 with TRBJ2-1; the match to TRBD2 covers 7 bases. The CDR3 extends over 13 amino acids. CDR1 is SQVTM and CDR2 is ANQGSEA in the germline V gene. V dropped 4 bases and J dropped 9; count of bases not matched to a gene: 9. The CDR3 sequence: CSVASRGGSEQFF. CDR3 coding DNA: TGCAGCGTTGCCTCGCGGGGAGGGAGTGAGCAGTTCTTC.

In this sample, this clone turned up a few times. This chain joins TRBV9 and TRBJ2-1; D perhaps matches TRBD1 (6 bases). The germline gives CDR1 SGDLS, CDR2 YYNGEE. This CDR3 spans 14 amino acids. Trimming cost V 3 bases and J 7 bases, with 14 bases left between them. The CDR3 is CASSAGDISNEQFF. The CDR3 DNA reads TGTGCCAGCAGCGCTGGGGACATCTCGAATGAGCAGTTCTTC.

This CDR3 is CASSQLAGGSNEQFF. The DNA for the CDR3 is TGTGCCAGCAGCCAACTAGCGGGGGGGTCCAATGAGCAGTTCTTC. The genes are TRBV14 and TRBJ2-1; 12 bases agree with TRBD2. CDR3 size: 15 residues. The germline gives CDR1 SGHDN, CDR2 FVKESK. V was clipped by 2 bases and J by 6 bases; unmatched bases: 2.

This rearrangement joins TRBV6-5 to TRBJ2-2, with D unclear. The CDR3 runs 13 residues. V dropped 9 bases and J dropped 7 bases, with 15 bases sitting between them. Germline V gives CDR1 MNHEY, CDR2 SVGAGI. CDR3 protein: CASISLHGGELFF. For the CDR3, the DNA is TGTGCCAGTATTTCGTTGCACGGCGGGGAGCTGTTTTTT.

In its sample, this clone was seen once. The chain joins TRBV5-4 to TRBJ1-1; weak D call: TRBD1 (5 bases). V was shortened by 2 bases and J by 6 bases, with 17 bases between the two germline ends. Germline values: CDR1 SGHNT, CDR2 YYREEE (reference sequence). The CDR3 covers 15 residues. The CDR3 sequence: CASSLKMGGNAEAFF. CDR3 in DNA: TGTGCCAGCAGCTTAAAAATGGGGGGTAACGCTGAAGCTTTCTTT. Full variable domain (rest looked up from reference TRBV5-4 and TRBJ1-1): ETGVTQSPTHLIKTRGQQVTLRCSSQSGHNTVSWYQQALGQGPQFIFQYYREEENGRGNFPPRFSGLQFPNYSSELNVNALELDDSALYLCASSLKMGGNAEAFFGQGTRLTVV.

The chain couples TRBV7-9 to TRBJ2-5, with no clear D. The V and J ends lost 4 bases and 0 bases respectively, with 15 bases between them. Germline CDR1 is SEHNR and CDR2 is FQNEAQ (reference sequence). The CDR3 runs 16 residues. Written as DNA, the CDR3 is TGTGCCAGCAGCTCCCGTGAGCACTTCTACCAAGAGACCCAGTACTTC. Its protein product is CASSSREHFYQETQYF.

This chain links TRBV2 with TRBJ1-4; TRBD1 might be the D (6 bases). Trimming left V 7 bases short and J 7 bases short, with 19 bases between. This CDR3 comprises 15 residues. Germline CDR1 and CDR2: SNHLY and FYNNEI. The CDR3 reads CASNRPSGEGEKLFF. The CDR3 bases are TGTGCCAGCAATAGGCCTTCAGGGGAAGGTGAAAAACTGTTTTTT.

The V and J genes are TRBV6-6 and TRBJ1-5, with D maybe TRBD1 (5 bases). From germline, CDR1 is MNHNY and CDR2 SVGAGI (reference sequence). The CDR3 contains 15 residues. The ends were cut back, 4 bases at V and 1 base at J, with 11 bases in the middle. This chain's CDR3 is CASSFGWGSNQPQHF. In DNA form, the CDR3 reads TGTGCCAGCAGTTTTGGGTGGGGCAGCAATCAGCCCCAGCATTTT.

The gene calls are TRBV6-5 and TRBJ1-6, with D possibly being TRBD1 (5 bases). Trimming pared 9 bases from V and 7 bases from J, leaving 13 bases between. This CDR3 is 13 amino acids long. Germline values: CDR1 MNHEY, CDR2 SVGAGI. The CDR3 DNA sequence: TGTGCCAGTCATCAGGGAAGGAATTCACCCCTCCACTTT. It encodes CASHQGRNSPLHF.

The chain couples TRBV7-8 to TRBJ1-1, with D possibly TRBD1 on 6 matching bases. Trimming took off 8 bases at V and 5 bases at J, with 18 bases between the two ends. Germline values: CDR1 SGHVS, CDR2 FQNEAQ. This CDR3 is built from 14 residues. The CDR3 protein is CASSWGPKETEAFF. The CDR3 nucleotides are TGTGCCAGCTCCTGGGGGCCGAAGGAGACTGAAGCTTTCTTT.

The V gene is TRBV7-8, the J gene TRBJ1-5; 7 bases are a match to TRBD1. J lost 4 bases, V lost 5 bases, and 5 bases had no gene match. The CDR3 is 14 amino acids. Germline CDR1 and CDR2: SGHVS and FQNEAQ. Written as DNA, the CDR3 is TGTGCCAGCAGCCCACAGGGGCGGAATCAGCCCCAGCATTTT. Translating gives CASSPQGRNQPQHF.

This clone was picked up one time. The chain recombines TRBV6-1 with TRBJ2-3, with 7 bases that match TRBD2. Germline CDR1 reads MNHNS; CDR2 reads SASEGT. Trimming at V came to 2 bases and at J to 4 bases, leaving 6 bases not matched to a gene. This CDR3 is 15 amino acids long. CDR3 protein: CASSEFAGRADTQYF. The CDR3 nucleotides read TGTGCCAGCAGTGAATTCGCGGGGAGGGCAGATACGCAGTATTTT.

This clone turned up a few times. The chain employs TRBV19 and TRBJ2-2; D is unresolved. Trimming removed 2 bases from V and 0 bases from J, with 1 base in between. Germline V gives CDR1 LNHDA, CDR2 SQIVND (reference sequence). This CDR3 region has 13 residues. The CDR3 nucleotides read TGTGCCAGTAGTATACCGAACACCGGGGAGCTGTTTTTT. As protein: CASSIPNTGELFF. Looking up the rest from reference TRBV19 and TRBJ2-2 gives the full variable domain: DGGITQSPKYLFRKEGQNVTLSCEQNLNHDAMYWYRQDPGQGLRLIYYSQIVNDFQKGDIAEGYSVSREKKESFPLTVTSAQKNPTAFYLCASSIPNTGELFFGEGSRLTVL.

For the CDR3, the DNA is TGCAGCGTGAGGGACAGCTACGAGCAGTACTTC. It is translated as CSVRDSYEQYF. V and J are TRBV29-1 and TRBJ2-7, with 7 bases aligning to TRBD1. The V and J ends lost 6 bases and 3 bases, in that order; junction bases with no gene match: 2. Germline CDR1 SQVTM, CDR2 ANQGSEA. This CDR3 region has 11 residues.

This clone was observed a few times. J is TRBJ2-6 and V is TRBV7-8; D perhaps matches TRBD1 (6 bases). CDR1 SGHVS and CDR2 FQNEAQ come from the germline V gene. The CDR3 covers 20 residues. Trimming cost V 5 bases and J 4 bases, with 27 bases left between them. Here the CDR3 DNA reads TGTGCCAGCAGCACAACGAACAGGGATCCTTCGGTTTGGGGGGCCAACGTCCTGACTTTC. It specifies CASSTTNRDPSVWGANVLTF.

The chain is built from TRBV6-1 and TRBJ2-3; a weak D match, TRBD1 (5 bases). V gave up 2 bases and J gave up 5 bases, with 14 bases separating them. Germline lookup yields CDR1 MNHNS and CDR2 SASEGT. The CDR3 has 15 residues. CDR3 DNA: TGTGCCAGCAGTGAATGGGCAGGGCCCGAAGATACGCAGTATTTT. Amino acid sequence: CASSEWAGPEDTQYF.

V usage is TRBV9 and J usage is TRBJ1-1; D is undetermined. The V gene's germline CDR1 is SGDLS and CDR2 YYNGEE. Trimming left V 4 bases short and J 1 base short, with 11 bases between. This CDR3 region has 14 residues. The CDR3 sequence: CASSLEGKNTEAFF. CDR3 sequence (DNA): TGTGCCAGCAGCCTCGAGGGAAAGAACACTGAAGCTTTCTTT.

This chain connects TRBV2 to TRBJ2-1, with TRBD2 identical over 9 bases. J gave up 7 bases and V 3 bases, and 10 bases lay outside the gene matches. In germline, CDR1 is SNHLY, CDR2 FYNNEI. The CDR3 runs to 16 residues. The CDR3 region is CASSDTREGLENEQFF. The CDR3 DNA reads as TGTGCCAGCAGTGATACGCGGGAGGGCTTAGAAAATGAGCAGTTCTTC.

This CDR3 reads CASSVVALQGSYEQYF. In DNA form, the CDR3 reads TGTGCCAGCAGCGTAGTGGCCCTTCAGGGGTCGTACGAGCAGTACTTC. This sequence joins TRBV9 and TRBJ2-7, with a tentative D call TRBD1 (6 bases). V was pared by 0 bases and J by 4 bases, with 17 bases between. This CDR3 comprises 16 residues. Germline-derived CDR1 and CDR2 are SGDLS and YYNGEE.

The V gene is TRBV5-1, the J gene TRBJ2-2; D uncertain. Looked up from germline, CDR1 is SGHRS and CDR2 is YFSETQ. CDR3 length: 17 residues. Trimming took off 0 bases at V and 0 bases at J, with 12 bases between the two ends. The CDR3: CASSLDDRAANTGELFF. The CDR3 bases are TGCGCCAGCAGCTTGGATGACCGGGCAGCGAACACCGGGGAGCTGTTTTTT.

V and J are TRBV10-3 and TRBJ1-1; D is unclear. In germline, CDR1 is ENHRY, CDR2 SYGVKD. The CDR3 spans 14 residues. V was cut by 10 bases and J by 3 bases, with 18 bases left in between. The CDR3 nucleotides are TGTGCCACCACGGCGCTCGGGCCCGACACTGAAGCTTTCTTT. Its translation: CATTALGPDTEAFF.

V usage is TRBV5-1 and J usage is TRBJ2-1; 10 bases fit TRBD1. CDR3 length equals 13 residues. The germline V gene has CDR1 SGHRS and CDR2 YFSETQ. Germline trimming cut 4 bases from V and 10 bases from J; bases unmatched to any gene: 5. CDR3 in DNA: TGCGCCAGCAGCCAAGGACAGGGGGGGGAGCAGTTCTTC. Amino acid sequence: CASSQGQGGEQFF.

The rearrangement uses TRBV6-5 and TRBJ1-6, with a tentative D call TRBD1 (6 bases). This CDR3 contains 14 residues. V was trimmed by 4 bases and J by 10 bases, leaving 14 bases between them. Germline CDR1 MNHEY, CDR2 SVGAGI. The CDR3 region is CASSWEGGHSPLHF. CDR3 coding DNA: TGTGCCAGCAGTTGGGAAGGGGGACACTCACCCCTCCACTTT.

CDR3 in DNA: TGCGCCAGCAGCTTGGCCGCCGGGCTGGGGGAGCAGTACTTC. Encoded protein: CASSLAAGLGEQYF. The genes are TRBV5-1 and TRBJ2-7; D is uncertain. The length of the CDR3 is 14 residues. CDR1 is SGHRS, CDR2 YFSETQ, per germline. The V gene lost 0 bases and the J gene lost 7 bases, with 14 bases spanning the gap.